This T cell receptor beta chain derives from a study of shared clonotypes between healthy human individuals (dated by TCRdb to the early 2020s). The study in broad terms: The cohort included three men and two women between 18 and 49 years of age. For each donor, CD4 naive and CD4 memory were each given three plates, CD8 naive was given two plates, and CD8 memory was given one plate. To estimate repertoire size and how much clonotypes are shared between individuals, the study performed deep sequencing of blood TCR repertoires from 4 to 6 healthy adults. To increase sequencing depth and limit assay-specific biases, TCR repertoire library preparation and sequencing were carried out by different laboratories using diverse techniques. Between about 0.85 and 9.5 billion PBMCs per donor were obtained by leukapheresis. General conclusions and limits of the study: Sampling was restricted to blood, and TCR repertoires in tissues likely differ from the TCR repertoires found in blood. Larger estimated clonotype richness was generally found for naive subsets than for memory subsets. Higher generation probabilities were observed for clonotypes shared by all four sorted-subset donors than for non-shared clonotypes. Rarefaction of sorted-subset datasets indicated incomplete sequencing despite the large sequencing depth. The small number of donors limited the genetic and exposure-history diversity represented. Pairwise subsampling led to the expectation that sequencing depth would affect the degree of clonotype sharing among donors. Sharing across four donors was observed for about 5% of naive CD4, less than 4% of naive CD8, 2% to 2.5% of memory CD4, and roughly 0.4% of memory CD8 clonotypes.

Regarding this clone: What this receptor recognizes is not known. No base qualities exist here, and no much larger clone lies one base off it.

From cysteine to phenylalanine, the CDR3 is 13 amino acids long. The only DNA kept is the CDR3, 39 bases in frame from the first base. V is cut by 7 bases and J by 8 bases, and the space between the germline ends is 17 bases. As encoded in the germline V gene (reference sequence), CDR1 is LNHDA while CDR2 is SQIVND. Donors were healthy HIV-negative adults with no recently reported acute infections or vaccinations. Every donor was a Caucasian adult living in Nashville, Tennessee, USA. CD4+ T cells were enriched through magnetic negative selection, after which naive cells were positively selected on CD45RA and the remaining negative fraction served as the memory subset. After blood collection by leukapheresis, PBMCs were isolated using Ficoll-Histopaque density gradient centrifugation and then cryopreserved in the vapor phase of liquid nitrogen. Analytical flow cytometry was used to check the purity and quantity of every magnetically sorted T cell population. Genomic DNA was isolated from each sorted fraction and quantified by UV absorbance on a Nanodrop 2000c.

TCR CDR3 regions were amplified from genomic DNA by multiplex PCR using the deep immunoSEQ assay. For each cell subset, the extracted genomic DNA was distributed evenly across all wells of several immunoSEQ 96-well plates, and each plate served as one replicate. For sorted subsets, around 200 ng genomic DNA, equal to tens of thousands of T cell genomes, was loaded into each replicate PCR. Purified libraries were quantified with a Qubit 3.0 fluorometer, sized on a Bioanalyzer 2100, and re-quantified with the KAPA Library Quantification kit. Every immunoSEQ 96-well plate was sequenced on a dedicated single-read 150-cycle Illumina NextSeq 550 flow cell. Per the source publication's procedure: Because the immunoSEQ output held only junctional sequences and lacked quality scores, the filtering could not match the filtering applied to full-length reads. To assign V/J genes and CDR3, sequences were annotated against IMGT germline references using PyIR, a Python wrapper for IgBLAST v1.9. Any read was removed if the V/J assignment was weak (E-value above 1e-6), the CDR3 was missing, or the read contained stop codons, out-of-frame junctions, or ambiguous translated residues. V3J clonotypes were defined by identical inferred V gene, J gene, and CDR3 amino acid sequence. To compute the percentage overlap between repertoires, the number of shared unique clonotypes was divided by the size of the smaller repertoire. Three approaches were used to assess repertoire richness: RTK rarefaction, the Chao1 estimator, and Recon v2.1 estimates of unobserved clonotypes. For all TCRbeta clonotypes obtained by the gDNA method from a few donors, generation probabilities were computed with OLGA. What TCRdb holds here is the immuneACCESS table cut down to in-frame rearrangements. Part of the clones is not present; checked against another copy, under half of the missing clones reflect an unresolved V gene, and the others are unexplained. For V, J and clone size, that table is used; D and trimming come from the DNA. For this sample the table gives around 2.5 million clones, of which roughly 93% were detected only once. Roughly 0.36% of the sample is held by the ten biggest clonotypes.

In this chain, TRBV19 is recombined with TRBJ1-2; a tentative D call is TRBD1 (5 bases match). Sample: naive CD4+ T cells from PBMCs. The cell subset or site label corresponds to: CD45RA+ positively selected. This receptor was identified in a man younger than 35 in good health. Some clones in this sample may be carry-over from other donors' samples. The DNA sequence is as follows: TGTGCCAGTACCGGACATCGCCAAGGCGGCTACACCTTC. The translation is CASTGHRQGGYTF. The CDR3 plus the reference TRBV19 and TRBJ1-2 genes for the other parts give the full variable domain: DGGITQSPKYLFRKEGQNVTLSCEQNLNHDAMYWYRQDPGQGLRLIYYSQIVNDFQKGDIAEGYSVSREKKESFPLTVTSAQKNPTAFYLCASTGHRQGGYTFGSGTRLTVV.